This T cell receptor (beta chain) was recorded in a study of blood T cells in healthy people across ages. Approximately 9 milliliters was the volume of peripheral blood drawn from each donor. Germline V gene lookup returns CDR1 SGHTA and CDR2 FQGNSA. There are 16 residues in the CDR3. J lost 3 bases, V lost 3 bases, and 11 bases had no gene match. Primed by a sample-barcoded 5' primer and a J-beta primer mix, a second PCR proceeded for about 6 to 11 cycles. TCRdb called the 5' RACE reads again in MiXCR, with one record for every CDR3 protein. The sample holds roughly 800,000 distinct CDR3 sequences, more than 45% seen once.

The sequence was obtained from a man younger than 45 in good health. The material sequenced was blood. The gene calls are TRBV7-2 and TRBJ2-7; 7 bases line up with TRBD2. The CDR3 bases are TGTGCCAGCAGCTTTAAGGTCCCGACTAGCAGCTACGAGCAGTACTTC. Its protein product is CASSFKVPTSSYEQYF. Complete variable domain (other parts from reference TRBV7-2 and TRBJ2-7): GAGVSQSPSNKVTEKGKDVELRCDPISGHTALYWYRQSLGQGLEFLIYFQGNSAPDKSGLPSDRFSAERTGGSVSTLTIQRTQQEDSAVYLCASSFKVPTSSYEQYFGPGTRLTVT.